This T cell receptor (beta chain) was identified during a study of blood T cell repertoires in COVID-19. Using immunoSEQ multiplex PCR, the repertoire was profiled, and TCRdb retains in-frame clones only, with some absent. The table records 410,000 or so clones, about 89% of them present only once. This clone was seen a single time. Germline V gene data show CDR1 as MNHNY and CDR2 as SVGAGI (reference sequence). Trimming took off 6 bases at V and 1 base at J, with 10 bases between the two ends. The CDR3 is 15 residues long. This clonotype originated in a middle-aged woman with COVID-19, enrolled during active disease. Sequenced: peripheral blood. This chain uses TRBV6-6 with TRBJ2-6; D possibly corresponds to TRBD2 (6 bases). In nucleotides, the CDR3 is TGTGCCAGCAGCCTGACTAGTTCTGGGGCCAACGTCCTGACTTTC. As protein: CASSLTSSGANVLTF.